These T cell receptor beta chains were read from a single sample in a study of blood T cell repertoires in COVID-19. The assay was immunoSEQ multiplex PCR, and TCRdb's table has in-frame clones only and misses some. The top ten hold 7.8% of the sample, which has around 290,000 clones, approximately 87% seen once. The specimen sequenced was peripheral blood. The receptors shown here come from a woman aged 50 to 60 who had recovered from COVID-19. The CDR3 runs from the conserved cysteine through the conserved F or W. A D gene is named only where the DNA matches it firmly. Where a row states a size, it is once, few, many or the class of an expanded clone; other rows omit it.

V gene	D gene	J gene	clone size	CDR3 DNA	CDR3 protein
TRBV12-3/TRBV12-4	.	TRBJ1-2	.	TGTGCCAGCAGTACCAGTCCCTATGGCTACACCTTC	CASSTSPYGYTF
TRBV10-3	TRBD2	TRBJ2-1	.	TGTGCCATCAGTGGATCTGGGCGGGGGGGATACAATGAGCAGTTCTTC	CAISGSGRGGYNEQFF
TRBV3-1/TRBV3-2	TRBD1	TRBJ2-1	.	TGTGCCAGCAGTCGGACAGGGGGAGTTGATGAGCAGTTCTTC	CASSRTGGVDEQFF
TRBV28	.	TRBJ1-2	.	TGTGCCAGCAGTTTTCAGAACAGGGTTTATGGCTACACCTTC	CASSFQNRVYGYTF
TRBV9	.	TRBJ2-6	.	TGTGCCAGCAGCCCCCGCATGAGGGCTGGGGCCAACGTCCTGACTTTC	CASSPRMRAGANVLTF
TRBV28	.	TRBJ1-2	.	TGTGCCAGCAGTTTAAGCTTGGGCATGGGCCTCTATGGCTACACCTTC	CASSLSLGMGLYGYTF
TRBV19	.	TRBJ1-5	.	TGTGCCAGTAGCCCCTCGGGGGGGTTCGGGCAGCCCCAGCATTTT	CASSPSGGFGQPQHF
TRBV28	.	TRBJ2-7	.	TGTGCCAGCAGTTTAGGGCTAGCGATGTACTACGAGCAGTACTTC	CASSLGLAMYYEQYF
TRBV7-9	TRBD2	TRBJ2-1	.	TGTGCCAGCAGCGCTAGCGGGGCGGGCCCCGCCGACAATGAGCAGTTCTTC	CASSASGAGPADNEQFF
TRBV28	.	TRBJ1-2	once	.	CASSLAQAYGYTF
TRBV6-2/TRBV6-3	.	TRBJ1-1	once	TGTGCCAGCAGTTATGGGCGCCCAGCCGAGAAAGCTTTCTTT	CASSYGRPAEKAFF
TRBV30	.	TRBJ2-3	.	TGTGCCTGGGATAGAGGCGGGGGCCGCACAGATACGCAGTATTTT	CAWDRGGGRTDTQYF
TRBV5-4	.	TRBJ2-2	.	TGTGCCAGCAGCTTGGTCCGGGGGGCGCCGGTCGGGGAGCTGTTTTTT	CASSLVRGAPVGELFF
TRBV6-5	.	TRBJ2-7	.	TGTGCCAGCTGCCATCGGGACACTTTTTACGGGCAGTACTTC	CASCHRDTFYGQYF
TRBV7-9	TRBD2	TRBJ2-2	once	TGTGCCAGCATCAACGAACAAAGTAGCGGGAGGCAGCTGTTTTTT	CASINEQSSGRQLFF
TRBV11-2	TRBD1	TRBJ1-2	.	TGTGCCAGCAGCATAGACAGGGTGGACTATGGCTACACCTTC	CASSIDRVDYGYTF
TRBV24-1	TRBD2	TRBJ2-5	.	TGTGCCACCAGTTTTTCGCCCGGGAGGGGCCGGGAGACCCAGTACTTC	CATSFSPGRGRETQYF
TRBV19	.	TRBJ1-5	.	TGTGCCAGTAGTGGGACGGGGGATCAGCCCCAGCATTTT	CASSGTGDQPQHF
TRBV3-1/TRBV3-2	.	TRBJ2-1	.	TGTGCCAGCAGCCAAGATCCCGCGGGCACTGAGCAGTTCTTC	CASSQDPAGTEQFF
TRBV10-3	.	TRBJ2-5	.	TGTGCCATCAGTGAGGCGGCCGGGCAAGAGACCCAGTACTTC	CAISEAAGQETQYF
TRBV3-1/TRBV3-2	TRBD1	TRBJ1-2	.	TGTGCCAGCAGTCGAGACAGGGACTATGGCTACACCTTC	CASSRDRDYGYTF
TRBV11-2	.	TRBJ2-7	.	TGTGCCAGCAGCTTAGACCGAGACTACGAGCAGTACTTC	CASSLDRDYEQYF
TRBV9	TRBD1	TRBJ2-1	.	TGTGCCAGCAGCTTTCGACAGGGGTATGAGCAGTTCTTC	CASSFRQGYEQFF
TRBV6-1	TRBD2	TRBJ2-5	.	TGTGCCAGCAGTGGGACTAGCGGGGGGCACCAAGAGACCCAGTACTTC	CASSGTSGGHQETQYF
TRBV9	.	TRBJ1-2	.	TGTGCCAGCTGGGGGGTTAATGGCTACACCTTC	CASWGVNGYTF
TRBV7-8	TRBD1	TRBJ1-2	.	TGTGCCAGCAGCTTACCAGACTGGACAGGACCATACTATGGCTACACCTTC	CASSLPDWTGPYYGYTF
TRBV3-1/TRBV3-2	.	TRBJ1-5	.	TGTGCCAGCAGCCAAGATGCAACCGGTAATCAGCCCCAGCATTTT	CASSQDATGNQPQHF
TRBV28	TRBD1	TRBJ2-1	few	TGTGCCAGCAGTTTAACCCGGGGACAGCACAATGAGCAGTTCTTC	CASSLTRGQHNEQFF
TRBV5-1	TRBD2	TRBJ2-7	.	TGCGCCAGCCGTTGGGCGGGAGGGCCATACGAGCAGTACTTC	CASRWAGGPYEQYF
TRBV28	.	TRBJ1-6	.	TGTGCCAGCAGTCCCGACCGACGTTGGGGGGATAATTCACCCCTCCACTTT	CASSPDRRWGDNSPLHF
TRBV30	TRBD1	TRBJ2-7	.	TGTGCCTGGGACAGGGGTATGGACGAGCAGTACTTC	CAWDRGMDEQYF
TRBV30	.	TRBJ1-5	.	TGTGCCTGGAGTTTTGGACAGATCAATCAGCCCCAGCATTTT	CAWSFGQINQPQHF
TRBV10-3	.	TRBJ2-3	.	TGTGCCATCAGCGCGGACAGCGCCGCTAGCACAGATACGCAGTATTTT	CAISADSAASTDTQYF
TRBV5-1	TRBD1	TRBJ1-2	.	TGCGCCAGCAGCGAGGGACAGGGAACGGGGTCCACCTTC	CASSEGQGTGSTF
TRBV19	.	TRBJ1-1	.	TGTGCCAGTAGCTCCGGTCCGAACACTGAAGCTTTCTTT	CASSSGPNTEAFF
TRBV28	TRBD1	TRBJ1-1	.	TGTGCCAGCGGGGGGGACAGGGCTTCGAACACTGAAGCTTTCTTT	CASGGDRASNTEAFF
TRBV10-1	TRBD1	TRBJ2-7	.	TGCGCCAGCAGTGACGACAGGGCGAGGGATGAGCAGTACTTC	CASSDDRARDEQYF
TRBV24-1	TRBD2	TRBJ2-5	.	TGTGCCACCAGTGATAGTTCTAGCGGGGGGGAAGAGACCCAGTACTTC	CATSDSSSGGEETQYF
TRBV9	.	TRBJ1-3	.	TGTGCCAGCAGCGTTTCCCCTAGCTCTGGAAACACCATATATTTT	CASSVSPSSGNTIYF
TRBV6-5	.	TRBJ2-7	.	TGTGCCAGCAGTTACTCGACTCTTACGGCTTCCGAGCAGTACTTC	CASSYSTLTASEQYF
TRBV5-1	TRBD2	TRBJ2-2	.	TGCGCCAGCAGCTTAGTAGCGGGAGGTGGAACCGGGGAGCTGTTTTTT	CASSLVAGGGTGELFF
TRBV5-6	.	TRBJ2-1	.	TGTGCCAGCAGCCCCACGGGAGAGAGCAATGAGCAGTTCTTC	CASSPTGESNEQFF
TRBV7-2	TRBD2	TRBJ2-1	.	TGTGCCAGCAGCTTAGCCCCCCCTAGCGGGAGCTACAATGAGCAGTTCTTC	CASSLAPPSGSYNEQFF
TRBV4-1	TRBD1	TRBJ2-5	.	TGCGCCAGCAGCCAAGTTGTGCAGGGGGACGAGACCCAGTACTTC	CASSQVVQGDETQYF
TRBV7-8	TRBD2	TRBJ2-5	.	TGTGCCAGCAGCTTAGCTAGCGGGGGCCTCCAAGAGACCCAGTACTTC	CASSLASGGLQETQYF
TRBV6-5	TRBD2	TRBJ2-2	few	TGTGCCAGCAGCCGGGTAGCGGGAGTTTCCGGGGAGCTGTTTTTT	CASSRVAGVSGELFF
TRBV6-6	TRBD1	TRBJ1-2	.	TGTGCCAGCAGTTACTGGGGACAGAGTGGCTACACCTTC	CASSYWGQSGYTF
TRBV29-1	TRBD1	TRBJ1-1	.	TGCAGCGTTGAAGCAGGGGGGAACACTGAAGCTTTCTTT	CSVEAGGNTEAFF
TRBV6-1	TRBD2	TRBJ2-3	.	TGTGCCAGCAGTGAATTAGCGGGAAGAGGCACAGATACGCAGTATTTT	CASSELAGRGTDTQYF
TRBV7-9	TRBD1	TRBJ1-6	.	TGTGCCAGCAGCCCGGGGACAGCCAAGGAGGCACCCCTCCACTTT	CASSPGTAKEAPLHF
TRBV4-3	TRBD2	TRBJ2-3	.	TGCGCCAGCGCCGCGGCCGGTCCTAGCGGGAGTACAGATACGCAGTATTTT	CASAAAGPSGSTDTQYF